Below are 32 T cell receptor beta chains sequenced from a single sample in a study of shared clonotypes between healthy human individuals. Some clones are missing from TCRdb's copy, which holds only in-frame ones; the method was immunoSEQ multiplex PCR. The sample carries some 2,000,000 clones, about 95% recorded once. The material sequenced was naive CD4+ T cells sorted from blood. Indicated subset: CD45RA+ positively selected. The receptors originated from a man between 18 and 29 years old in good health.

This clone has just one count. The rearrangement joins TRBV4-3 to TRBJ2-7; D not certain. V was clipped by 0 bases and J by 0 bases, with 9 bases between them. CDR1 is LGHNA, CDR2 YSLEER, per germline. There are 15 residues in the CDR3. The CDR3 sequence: CASSQDQTASYEQYF. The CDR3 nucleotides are TGCGCCAGCAGCCAAGATCAAACAGCCTCCTACGAGCAGTACTTC.

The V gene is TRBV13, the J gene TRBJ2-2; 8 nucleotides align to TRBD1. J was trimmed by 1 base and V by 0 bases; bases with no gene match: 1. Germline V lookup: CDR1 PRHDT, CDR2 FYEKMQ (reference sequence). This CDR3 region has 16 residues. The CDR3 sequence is CASSLGRGRNTGELFF. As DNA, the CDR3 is TGTGCCAGCAGCTTAGGCAGGGGGCGGAACACCGGGGAGCTGTTTTTT.

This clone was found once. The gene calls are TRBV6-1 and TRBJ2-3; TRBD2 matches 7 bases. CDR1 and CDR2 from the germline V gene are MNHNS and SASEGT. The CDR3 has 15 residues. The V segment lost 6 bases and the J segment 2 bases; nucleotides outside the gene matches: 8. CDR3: CASRFAGEITDTQYF. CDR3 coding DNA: TGTGCCAGCAGATTTGCGGGAGAAATCACAGATACGCAGTATTTT.

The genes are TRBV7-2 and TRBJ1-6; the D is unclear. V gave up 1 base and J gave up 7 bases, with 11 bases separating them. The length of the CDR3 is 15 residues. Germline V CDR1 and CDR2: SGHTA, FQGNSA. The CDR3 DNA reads TGTGCCAGCAGCTTAGGGTTTTCGGCCAATTCACCCCTCCACTTT. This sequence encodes CASSLGFSANSPLHF.

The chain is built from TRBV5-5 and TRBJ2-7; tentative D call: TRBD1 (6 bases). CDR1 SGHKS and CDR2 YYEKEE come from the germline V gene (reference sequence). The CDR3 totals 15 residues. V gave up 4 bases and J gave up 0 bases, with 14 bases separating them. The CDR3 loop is CASSPGQIASYEQYF. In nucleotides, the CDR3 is TGTGCCAGCAGCCCTGGACAGATAGCCTCCTACGAGCAGTACTTC. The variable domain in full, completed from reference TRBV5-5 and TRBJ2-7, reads DAGVTQSPTHLIKTRGQQVTLRCSPISGHKSVSWYQQVLGQGPQFIFQYYEKEERGRGNFPDRFSARQFPNYSSELNVNALLLGDSALYLCASSPGQIASYEQYFGPGTRLTVT.

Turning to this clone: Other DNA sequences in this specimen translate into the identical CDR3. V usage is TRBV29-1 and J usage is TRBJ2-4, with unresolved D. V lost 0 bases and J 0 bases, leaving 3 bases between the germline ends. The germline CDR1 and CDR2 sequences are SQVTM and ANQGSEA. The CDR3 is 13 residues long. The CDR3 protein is CSVEEGAKNIQYF. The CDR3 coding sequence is TGCAGCGTTGAAGAGGGAGCCAAAAACATTCAGTACTTC.

CDR3 sequence (DNA): TGTGCCAGCAGCTCTAGACAGGGAAGGCAGCCCCAGCATTTT. Translating it yields CASSSRQGRQPQHF. V gene TRBV5-6 combines with J gene TRBJ1-5, with 7 nucleotides matching TRBD1. CDR3 length: 14 residues. The germline V gene encodes CDR1 SGHDT and CDR2 YYEEEE. The J segment lost 7 bases and the V segment lost 3 bases, leaving 7 bases of the junction unmatched.

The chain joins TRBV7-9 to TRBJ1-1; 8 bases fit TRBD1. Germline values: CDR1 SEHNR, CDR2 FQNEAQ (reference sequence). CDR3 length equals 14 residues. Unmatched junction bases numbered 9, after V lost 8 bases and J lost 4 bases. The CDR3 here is CASAAGGRSTEAFF. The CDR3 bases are TGTGCCAGCGCCGCAGGGGGCAGGAGCACTGAAGCTTTCTTT.

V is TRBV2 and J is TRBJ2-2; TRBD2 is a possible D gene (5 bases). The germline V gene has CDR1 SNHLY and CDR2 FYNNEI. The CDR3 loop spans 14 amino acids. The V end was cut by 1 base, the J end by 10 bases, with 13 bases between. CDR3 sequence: CASSEGLGVAELFF. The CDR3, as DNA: TGTGCCAGCAGTGAAGGATTGGGAGTCGCGGAGCTGTTTTTT. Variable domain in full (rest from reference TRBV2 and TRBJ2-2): EPEVTQTPSHQVTQMGQEVILRCVPISNHLYFYWYRQILGQKVEFLVSFYNNEISEKSEIFDDQFSVERPDGSNFTLKIRSTKLEDSAMYFCASSEGLGVAELFFGEGSRLTVL.

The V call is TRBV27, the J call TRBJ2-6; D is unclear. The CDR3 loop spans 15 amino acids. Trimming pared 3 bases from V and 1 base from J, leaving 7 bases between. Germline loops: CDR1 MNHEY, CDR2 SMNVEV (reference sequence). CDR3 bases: TGTGCCAGCAGTTTCCAGTTTTCTGGGGCCAACGTCCTGACTTTC. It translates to CASSFQFSGANVLTF.

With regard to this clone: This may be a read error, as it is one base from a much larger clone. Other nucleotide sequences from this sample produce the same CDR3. CDR3 sequence: CASSVGLTANYGYTF. The CDR3 DNA is TGTGCCAGCAGCGTAGGACTGACGGCTAACTACGGCTACACCTTC. J is TRBJ1-2 and V is TRBV9; unclear D gene. The CDR3 runs 15 residues. Germline loops: CDR1 SGDLS, CDR2 YYNGEE. Supplemented by reference TRBV9 and TRBJ1-2, the full variable domain reads DSGVTQTPKHLITATGQRVTLRCSPRSGDLSVYWYQQSLDQGLQFLIQYYNGEERAKGNILERFSAQQFPDLHSELNLSSLELGDSALYFCASSVGLTANYGYTFGSGTRLTVV.

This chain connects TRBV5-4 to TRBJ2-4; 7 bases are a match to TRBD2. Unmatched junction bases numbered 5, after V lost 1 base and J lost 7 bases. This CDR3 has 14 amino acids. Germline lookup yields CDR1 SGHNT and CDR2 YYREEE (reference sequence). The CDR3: CASSLPGGNNIQYF. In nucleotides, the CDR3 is TGTGCCAGCAGCTTGCCGGGGGGTAATAACATTCAGTACTTC.

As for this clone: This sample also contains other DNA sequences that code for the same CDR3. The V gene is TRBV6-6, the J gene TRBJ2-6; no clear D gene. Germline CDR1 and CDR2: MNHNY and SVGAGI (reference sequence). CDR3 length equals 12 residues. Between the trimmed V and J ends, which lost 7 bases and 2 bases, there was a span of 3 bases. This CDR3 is CASTPGANVLTF. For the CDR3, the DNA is TGTGCCAGCACTCCTGGGGCCAACGTCCTGACTTTC.

For the CDR3, the DNA is TGTGCCAGCAGCCCAGGGACAGCCTACTACAATGAGCAGTTCTTC. Residues: CASSPGTAYYNEQFF. This chain uses TRBV27 with TRBJ2-1; 7 nucleotides align to TRBD1. The V gene's germline CDR1 is MNHEY and CDR2 SMNVEV (reference sequence). The V and J ends lost 6 bases and 3 bases, in that order; junction bases with no gene match: 8. The CDR3 length is 15 residues.

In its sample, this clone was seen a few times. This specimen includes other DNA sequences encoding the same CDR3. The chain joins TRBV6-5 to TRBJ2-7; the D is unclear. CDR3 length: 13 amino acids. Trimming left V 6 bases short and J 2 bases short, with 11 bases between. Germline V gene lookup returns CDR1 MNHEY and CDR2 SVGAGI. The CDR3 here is CASSPGSPYEQYF. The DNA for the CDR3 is TGTGCCAGCAGCCCCGGGTCCCCCTACGAGCAGTACTTC.

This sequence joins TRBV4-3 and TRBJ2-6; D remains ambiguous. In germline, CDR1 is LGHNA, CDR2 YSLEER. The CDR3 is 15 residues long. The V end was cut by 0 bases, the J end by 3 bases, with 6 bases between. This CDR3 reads CASSQEGNGANVLTF. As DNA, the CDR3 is TGCGCCAGCAGCCAAGAAGGAAATGGGGCCAACGTCCTGACTTTC.

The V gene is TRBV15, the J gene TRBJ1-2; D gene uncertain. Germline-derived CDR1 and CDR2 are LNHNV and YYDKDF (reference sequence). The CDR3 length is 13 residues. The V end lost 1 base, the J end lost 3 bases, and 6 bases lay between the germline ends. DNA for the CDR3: TGTGCCACCAGCAGAGCTAGGGACTATGGCTACACCTTC. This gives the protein CATSRARDYGYTF.

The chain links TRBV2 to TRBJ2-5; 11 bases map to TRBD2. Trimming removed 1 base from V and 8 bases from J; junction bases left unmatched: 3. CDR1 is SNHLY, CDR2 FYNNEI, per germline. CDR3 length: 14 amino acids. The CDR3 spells CASSEGLAGTTQYF. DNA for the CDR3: TGTGCCAGCAGTGAAGGACTAGCGGGGACCACCCAGTACTTC.

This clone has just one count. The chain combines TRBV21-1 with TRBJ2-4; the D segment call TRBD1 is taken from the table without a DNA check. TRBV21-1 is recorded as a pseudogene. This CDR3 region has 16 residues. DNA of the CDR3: TGTGCCAGCAGCAGCCCCTGTGGGGCCGTCAAAAACATTCAGTACTTC. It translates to CASSSPCGAVKNIQYF.

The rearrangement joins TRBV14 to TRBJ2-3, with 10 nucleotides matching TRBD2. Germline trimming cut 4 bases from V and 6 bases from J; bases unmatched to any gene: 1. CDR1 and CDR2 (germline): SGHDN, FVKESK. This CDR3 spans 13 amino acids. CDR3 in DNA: TGTGCCAGCAGCCTGGGACTAGCGGATACGCAGTATTTT. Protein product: CASSLGLADTQYF. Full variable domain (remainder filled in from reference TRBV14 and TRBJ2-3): EAGVTQFPSHSVIEKGQTVTLRCDPISGHDNLYWYRRVMGKEIKFLLHFVKESKQDESGMPNNRFLAERTGGTYSTLKVQPAELEDSGVYFCASSLGLADTQYFGPGTRLTVL.

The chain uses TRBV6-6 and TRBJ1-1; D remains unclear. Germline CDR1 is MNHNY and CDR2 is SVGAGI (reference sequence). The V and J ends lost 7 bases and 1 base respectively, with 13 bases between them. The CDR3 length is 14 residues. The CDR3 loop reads CASTSDSENTEAFF. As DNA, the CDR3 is TGTGCCAGCACTTCGGACTCAGAGAACACTGAAGCTTTCTTT.

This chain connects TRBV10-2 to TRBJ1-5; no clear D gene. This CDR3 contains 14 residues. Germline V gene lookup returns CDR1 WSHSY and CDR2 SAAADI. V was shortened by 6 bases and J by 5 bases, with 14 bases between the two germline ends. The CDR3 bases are TGCGCCAGCAGCGTGCAGCCAGAGGATCAGCCCCAGCATTTT. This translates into CASSVQPEDQPQHF.

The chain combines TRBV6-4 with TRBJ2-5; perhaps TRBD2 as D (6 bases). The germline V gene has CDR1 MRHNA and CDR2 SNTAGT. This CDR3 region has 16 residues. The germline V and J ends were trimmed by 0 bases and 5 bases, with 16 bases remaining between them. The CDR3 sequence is CASSDSDSGGWETQYF. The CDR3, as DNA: TGTGCCAGCAGTGACTCGGATAGCGGAGGCTGGGAGACCCAGTACTTC.

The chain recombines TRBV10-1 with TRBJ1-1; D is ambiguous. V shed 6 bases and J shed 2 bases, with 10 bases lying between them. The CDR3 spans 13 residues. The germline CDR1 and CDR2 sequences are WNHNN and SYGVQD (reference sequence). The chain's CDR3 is CASSQNDNTEAFF. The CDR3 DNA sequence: TGCGCCAGCAGCCAGAATGATAACACTGAAGCTTTCTTT.

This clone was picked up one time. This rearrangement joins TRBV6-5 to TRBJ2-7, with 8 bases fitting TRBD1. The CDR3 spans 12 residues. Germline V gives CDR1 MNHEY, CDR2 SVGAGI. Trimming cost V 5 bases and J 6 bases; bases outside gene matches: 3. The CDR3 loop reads CASSRDRREQYF. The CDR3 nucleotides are TGTGCCAGCAGTCGGGACAGGCGCGAGCAGTACTTC.

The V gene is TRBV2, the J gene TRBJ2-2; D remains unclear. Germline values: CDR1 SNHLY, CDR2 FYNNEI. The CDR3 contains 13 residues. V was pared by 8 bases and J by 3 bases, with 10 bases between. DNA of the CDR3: TGTGCCAGCGGCCAGGAGCACACCGGGGAGCTGTTTTTT. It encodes CASGQEHTGELFF.

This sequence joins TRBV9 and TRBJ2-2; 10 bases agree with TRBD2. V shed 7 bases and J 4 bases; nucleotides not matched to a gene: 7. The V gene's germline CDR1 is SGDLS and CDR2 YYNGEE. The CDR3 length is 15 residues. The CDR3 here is CASCSSGSVTGELFF. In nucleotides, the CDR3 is TGTGCCAGCTGTTCTAGCGGGAGTGTCACCGGGGAGCTGTTTTTT.

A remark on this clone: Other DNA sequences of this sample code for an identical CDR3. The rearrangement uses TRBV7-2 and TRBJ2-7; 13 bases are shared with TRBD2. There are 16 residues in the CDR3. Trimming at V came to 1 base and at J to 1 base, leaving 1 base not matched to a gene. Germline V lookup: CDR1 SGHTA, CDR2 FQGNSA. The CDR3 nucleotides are TGTGCCAGCAGCTTAGGACTAGCGGGAGGTTCCTACGAGCAGTACTTC. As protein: CASSLGLAGGSYEQYF.

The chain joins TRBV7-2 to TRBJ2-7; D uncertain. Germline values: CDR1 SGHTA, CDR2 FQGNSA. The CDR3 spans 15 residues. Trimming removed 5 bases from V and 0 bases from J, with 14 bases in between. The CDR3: CASSLQRVTSYEQYF. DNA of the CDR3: TGTGCCAGCAGCCTACAAAGAGTAACCTCCTACGAGCAGTACTTC.

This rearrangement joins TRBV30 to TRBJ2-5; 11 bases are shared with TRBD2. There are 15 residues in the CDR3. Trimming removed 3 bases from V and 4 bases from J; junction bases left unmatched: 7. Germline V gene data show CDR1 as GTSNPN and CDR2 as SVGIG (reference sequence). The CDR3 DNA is TGTGCCTGGAGCCTTAGCGGGGGGGCCTCAGAGACCCAGTACTTC. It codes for CAWSLSGGASETQYF.

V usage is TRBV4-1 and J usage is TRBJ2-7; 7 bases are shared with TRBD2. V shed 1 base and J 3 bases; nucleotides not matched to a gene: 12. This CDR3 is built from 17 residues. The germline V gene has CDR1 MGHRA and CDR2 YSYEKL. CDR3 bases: TGCGCCAGCAGCCAAGCCGGGACTGGCGGGAGTAGCTACGAGCAGTACTTC. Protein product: CASSQAGTGGSSYEQYF.

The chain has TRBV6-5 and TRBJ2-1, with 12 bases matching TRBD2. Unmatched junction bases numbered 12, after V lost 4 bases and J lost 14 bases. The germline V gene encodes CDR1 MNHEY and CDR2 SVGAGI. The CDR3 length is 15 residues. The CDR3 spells CASSSSGLAGGREFF. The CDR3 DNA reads TGTGCCAGCAGTTCCTCGGGACTAGCGGGCGGGCGGGAGTTCTTC.